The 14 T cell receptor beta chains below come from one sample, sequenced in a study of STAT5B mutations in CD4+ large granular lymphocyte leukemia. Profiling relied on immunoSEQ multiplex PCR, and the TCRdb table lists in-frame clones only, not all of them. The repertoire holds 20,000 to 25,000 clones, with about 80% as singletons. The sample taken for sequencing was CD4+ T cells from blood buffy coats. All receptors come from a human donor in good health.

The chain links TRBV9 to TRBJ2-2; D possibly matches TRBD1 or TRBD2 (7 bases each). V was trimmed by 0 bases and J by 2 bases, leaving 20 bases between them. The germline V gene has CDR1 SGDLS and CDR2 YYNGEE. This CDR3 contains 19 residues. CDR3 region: CASSVGNVQGRENTGELFF. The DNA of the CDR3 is TGTGCCAGCAGCGTAGGGAATGTACAGGGGAGGGAAAACACCGGGGAGCTGTTTTTT.

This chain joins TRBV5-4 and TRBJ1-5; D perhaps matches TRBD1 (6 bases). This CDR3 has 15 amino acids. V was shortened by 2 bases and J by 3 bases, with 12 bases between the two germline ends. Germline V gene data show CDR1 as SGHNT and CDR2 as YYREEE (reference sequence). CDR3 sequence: CASSLQGSNNQPQHF. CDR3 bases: TGTGCCAGCAGCTTACAGGGATCAAACAATCAGCCCCAGCATTTT.

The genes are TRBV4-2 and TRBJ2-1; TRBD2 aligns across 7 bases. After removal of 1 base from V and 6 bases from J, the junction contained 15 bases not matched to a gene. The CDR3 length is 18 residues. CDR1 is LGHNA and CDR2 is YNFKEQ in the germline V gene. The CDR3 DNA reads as TGTGCCAGCAGCCAAGGTCCCATCGCCCAGCGGGGAAGCAATGAGCAGTTCTTC. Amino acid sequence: CASSQGPIAQRGSNEQFF.

The CDR3 loop reads CASSKGRAGVYNEQFF. The CDR3, as DNA: TGTGCCAGCAGCAAAGGGCGAGCGGGAGTGTACAATGAGCAGTTCTTC. This chain uses TRBV21-1 with TRBJ2-1; TRBD2 reflects the table's D call only, with no check against the DNA. TRBV21-1 is noted as a pseudogene. This CDR3 is built from 16 residues.

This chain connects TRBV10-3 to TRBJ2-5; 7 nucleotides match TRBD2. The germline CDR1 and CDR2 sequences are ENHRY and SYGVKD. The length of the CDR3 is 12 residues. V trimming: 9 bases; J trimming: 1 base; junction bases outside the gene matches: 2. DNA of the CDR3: TGTGCCATTTCTAGCGGCCAAGAGACCCAGTACTTC. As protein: CAISSGQETQYF.

CDR3 protein: CASSPGTGDYGYTF. CDR3 DNA sequence: TGCGCCAGCAGCCCCGGGACAGGGGACTATGGCTACACCTTC. The rearrangement uses TRBV5-1 and TRBJ1-2; 10 bases agree with TRBD1. Unmatched junction bases numbered 3, after V lost 4 bases and J lost 3 bases. Germline V gives CDR1 SGHRS, CDR2 YFSETQ. The CDR3 covers 14 residues.

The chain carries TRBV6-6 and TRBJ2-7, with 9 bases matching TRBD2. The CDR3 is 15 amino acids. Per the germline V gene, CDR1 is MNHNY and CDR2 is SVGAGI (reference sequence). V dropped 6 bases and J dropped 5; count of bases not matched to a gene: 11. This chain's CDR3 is CASRDSSGTTDEQYF. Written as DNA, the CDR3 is TGTGCCAGCAGAGATTCTAGCGGGACGACGGACGAGCAGTACTTC.

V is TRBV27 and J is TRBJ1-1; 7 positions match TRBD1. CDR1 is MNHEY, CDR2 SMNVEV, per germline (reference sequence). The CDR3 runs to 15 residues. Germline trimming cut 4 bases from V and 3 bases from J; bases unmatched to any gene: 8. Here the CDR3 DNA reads TGTGCCAGCAGTTCCTATGCAGGGGGTGACACTGAAGCTTTCTTT. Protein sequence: CASSSYAGGDTEAFF.

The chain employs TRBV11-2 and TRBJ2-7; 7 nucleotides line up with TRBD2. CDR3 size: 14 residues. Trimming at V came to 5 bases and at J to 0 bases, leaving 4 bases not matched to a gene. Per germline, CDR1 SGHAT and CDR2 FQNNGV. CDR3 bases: TGTGCCAGCAGCCGGACTAGTGCCTCCTACGAGCAGTACTTC. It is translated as CASSRTSASYEQYF. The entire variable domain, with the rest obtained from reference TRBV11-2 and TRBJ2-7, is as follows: EAGVAQSPRYKIIEKRQSVAFWCNPISGHATLYWYQQILGQGPKLLIQFQNNGVVDDSQLPKDRFSAERLKGVDSTLKIQPAKLEDSAVYLCASSRTSASYEQYFGPGTRLTVT.

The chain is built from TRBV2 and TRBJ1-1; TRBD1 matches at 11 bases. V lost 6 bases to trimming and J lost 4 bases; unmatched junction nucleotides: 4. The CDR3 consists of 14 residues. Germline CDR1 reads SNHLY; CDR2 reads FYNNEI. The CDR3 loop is CASRGQGDRTEAFF. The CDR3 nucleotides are TGTGCCAGCAGGGGACAGGGGGATCGCACTGAAGCTTTCTTT.

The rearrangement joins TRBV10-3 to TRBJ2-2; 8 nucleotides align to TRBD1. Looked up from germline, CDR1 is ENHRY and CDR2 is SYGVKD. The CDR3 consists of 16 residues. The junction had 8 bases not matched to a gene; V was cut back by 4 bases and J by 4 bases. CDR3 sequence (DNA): TGTGCCATCAGTGGAGGAGGACAGGGATCCACCGGGGAGCTGTTTTTT. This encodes CAISGGGQGSTGELFF.

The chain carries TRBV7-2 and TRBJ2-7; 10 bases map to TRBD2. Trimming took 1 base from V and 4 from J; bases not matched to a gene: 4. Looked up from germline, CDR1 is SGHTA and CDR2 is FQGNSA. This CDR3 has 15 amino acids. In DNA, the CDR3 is TGTGCCAGCAGCTTAGTAGCGGGAGGATCGTACGAGCAGTACTTC. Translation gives CASSLVAGGSYEQYF.

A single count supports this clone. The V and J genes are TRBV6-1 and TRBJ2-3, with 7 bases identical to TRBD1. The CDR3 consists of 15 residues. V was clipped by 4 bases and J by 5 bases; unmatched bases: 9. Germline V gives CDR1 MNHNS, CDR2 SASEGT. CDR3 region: CASSGDGTAIDTQYF. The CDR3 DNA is TGTGCCAGCAGTGGTGATGGGACAGCTATAGATACGCAGTATTTT.

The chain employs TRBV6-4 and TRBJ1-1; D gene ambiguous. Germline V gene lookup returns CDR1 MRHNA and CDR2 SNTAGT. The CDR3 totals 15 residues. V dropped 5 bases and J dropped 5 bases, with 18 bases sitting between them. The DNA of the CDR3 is TGTGCCAGCAGTTCTCATGCAGAATTGGGGACTGAAGCTTTCTTT. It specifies CASSSHAELGTEAFF.